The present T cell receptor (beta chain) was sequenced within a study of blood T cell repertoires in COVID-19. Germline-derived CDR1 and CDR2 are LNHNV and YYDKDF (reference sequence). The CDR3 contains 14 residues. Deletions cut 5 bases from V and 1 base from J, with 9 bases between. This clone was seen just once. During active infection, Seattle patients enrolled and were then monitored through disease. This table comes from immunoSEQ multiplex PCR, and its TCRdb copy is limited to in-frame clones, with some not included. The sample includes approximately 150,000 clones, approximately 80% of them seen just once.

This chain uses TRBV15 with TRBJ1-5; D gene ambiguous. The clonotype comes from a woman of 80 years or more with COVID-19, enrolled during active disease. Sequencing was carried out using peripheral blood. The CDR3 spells CATSFLMSNQPQHF. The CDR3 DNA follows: TGTGCCACCAGCTTCCTAATGAGCAATCAGCCCCAGCATTTT.